This T cell receptor beta chain was captured in a study of CD8 T cells in Susac syndrome. V was clipped by 6 bases and J by 5 bases, with 8 bases between them. CDR1 and CDR2 from the germline V gene are LGHDT and YNNKEL (reference sequence). The CDR3 loop spans 11 amino acids. An input of roughly 0.5 to 1 ug of RNA was subjected to reverse transcription using random hexamers. TCRdb reprocessed the immunoSEQ multiplex PCR reads with MiXCR, giving one entry per CDR3 protein. There are some 160,000 distinct CDR3 sequences in the sample; 85% to 95% occur only once, and 0.15% to 0.2% lies in the top ten. The chain uses TRBV3-1 and TRBJ2-7; the D gene is possibly TRBD1 (5 bases). Sequences were obtained from CD8+ T cells from PBMCs. This TCR derives from a human donor with multiple sclerosis. CDR3 region: CASSQGHEQYF. For the CDR3, the DNA is TGTGCCAGCAGTCAGGGCCACGAGCAGTACTTC.